This passage covers 10 T cell receptor beta chains from one sample sequenced in a study of T cells in Graves' hyperthyroidism and ophthalmopathy. The investigators amplified TCR beta CDR3 regions from RNA transcripts. First-round RT-PCR with HTBI primers amplified the TCR CDR3 region. TCRdb reprocessed the multiplex PCR reads with MiXCR, giving one entry per CDR3 protein. The repertoire includes about 710,000 distinct CDR3 sequences, about 15% of them detected once, and under 8.5% sits in the top ten. Sequenced sample: blood. These receptors were collected from a man between 18 and 29 years old with Graves' hyperthyroidism.

This clonotype was seen a few times. The chain has TRBV7-9 and TRBJ2-5; D possibly corresponds to TRBD2 (7 bases). Germline CDR1 SEHNR, CDR2 FQNEAQ (reference sequence). V was shortened by 2 bases and J by 4 bases, with 17 bases between the two germline ends. This CDR3 region has 16 residues. DNA for the CDR3: TGTGCCAGCAGCTTAAGGGACCGGGGGGCCAGAGAGACCCAGTACTTC. It codes for CASSLRDRGARETQYF.

This clonotype was recorded many times. The rearrangement joins TRBV30 to TRBJ2-7; no clear D. The germline V gene encodes CDR1 GTSNPN and CDR2 SVGIG (reference sequence). This CDR3 spans 12 amino acids. V dropped 1 base and J dropped 5 bases, with 9 bases sitting between them. CDR3 residues: CAWSAASNEQYF. The CDR3 coding sequence is TGTGCCTGGAGTGCAGCTTCCAACGAGCAGTACTTC.

About this clonotype itself: Its ends do not fully match the called genes, so a read error is possible. V gene TRBV20-1 combines with J gene TRBJ2-5; 7 bases are a match to TRBD1. CDR3 length equals 14 residues. CDR1 is DFQATT and CDR2 is SNEGSKA in the germline V gene (reference sequence). The CDR3 bases are TGCAGTGCTAGGATGGGGACAGTCTTACAGACCCAGCACTTC. This gives the protein CSARMGTVLQTQHF.

This chain links TRBV24-1 with TRBJ2-2, with TRBD2 matching 8 bases. CDR3 length: 16 amino acids. Unmatched junction bases numbered 3, after V lost 4 bases and J lost 0 bases. Germline V gene sequence: CDR1 KGHDR, CDR2 SFDVKD. The CDR3 DNA follows: TGTGCCACCAGTGACACGGGACTAGCGAACACCGGGGAGCTGTTTTTT. Protein sequence: CATSDTGLANTGELFF.

The table lists this clonotype with a few counts. The CDR3 region is CASSFGQGSPLTDTGELFF. CDR3 coding DNA: TGCGCCAGCAGCTTCGGACAGGGTTCTCCCCTGACGGACACCGGGGAGCTGTTTTTT. The genes are TRBV5-1 and TRBJ2-2, with 8 positions matching TRBD1. J gave up 3 bases and V 2 bases, and 15 bases lay outside the gene matches. CDR3 length: 19 amino acids. Germline V gene sequence: CDR1 SGHRS, CDR2 YFSETQ.

This clonotype has more than one count but fewer than ten. The CDR3 loop is CSARDRVYGYTF. Here the CDR3 DNA reads TGCAGTGCTAGAGACAGGGTTTATGGCTACACCTTC. The chain links TRBV20-1 to TRBJ1-2, with D tentatively TRBD1 (5 bases). This CDR3 has 12 amino acids. Germline V gives CDR1 DFQATT, CDR2 SNEGSKA (reference sequence). V was shortened by 0 bases and J by 5 bases, with 7 bases between the two germline ends.

The chain combines TRBV4-1 with TRBJ2-2; the match to TRBD2 covers 9 bases. V was pared by 3 bases and J by 7 bases, with 6 bases of the junction left unmatched. CDR1 MGHRA and CDR2 YSYEKL come from the germline V gene. The CDR3 runs 15 residues. The CDR3 loop reads CASSHGLARIGELFF. The CDR3 nucleotides are TGCGCCAGCAGCCACGGACTAGCGCGAATCGGGGAGCTGTTTTTT.

This clonotype has a handful of counts. The chain has TRBV3-1 and TRBJ1-3; TRBD1 aligns across 9 bases. The ends lost 1 base at V and 2 bases at J; junction bases unmatched: 0. This CDR3 region has 15 residues. Germline V lookup: CDR1 LGHDT, CDR2 YNNKEL (reference sequence). The CDR3 protein is CASSQGTGAGNTIYF. DNA of the CDR3: TGTGCCAGCAGCCAAGGGACAGGGGCTGGAAACACCATATATTTT.

This clonotype has only a few counts. The chain has TRBV3-1 and TRBJ1-3, with a possible D match to TRBD1 (6 bases). This CDR3 contains 14 residues. Deletions cut 5 bases from V and 4 bases from J, with 12 bases between. Germline lookup yields CDR1 LGHDT and CDR2 YNNKEL (reference sequence). CDR3 coding DNA: TGTGCCAGCAGCTTGGGACACCTCGGAAACACCATATATTTT. The encoded protein is CASSLGHLGNTIYF.

This clonotype was seen ten or more times. This chain uses TRBV12-3 or TRBV12-4 with TRBJ2-1; D is uncertain. Trimming stripped 7 bases from V and 5 bases from J, with 6 bases between. The CDR3 sequence is 11 residues long. The CDR3 here is CASTRNNEQFF. The CDR3 coding sequence is TGTGCCAGCACACGGAACAATGAGCAGTTCTTC.